This paragraph reports one T cell receptor beta chain. This specimen belongs to a study of patients and donors after allogeneic stem cell transplantation. Each CDR3 protein is one row after TCRdb ran MiXCR on the RT-PCR reads. Of over 350,000 distinct CDR3 sequences listed, 16% are singletons. The V gene's germline CDR1 is SNHLY and CDR2 FYNNEI. The V end lost 4 bases, the J end lost 0 bases, and 18 bases lay between the germline ends. CDR3 size: 17 residues. Sequencing input: blood, either unsorted or a sorted T cell fraction (not recorded which). This clonotype originated in a human donor who was either an allogeneic HSCT recipient or a stem cell or donor lymphocyte infusion donor (not recorded which). It is not recorded whose cells these are; they may come from a transplant donor. This sequence joins TRBV2 and TRBJ1-1; D is possibly TRBD1 (5 bases). CDR3 DNA sequence: TGTGCCAGCAGTGGGCAGGGCCGCACTTCTTTGAACACTGAAGCTTTCTTT. It translates to CASSGQGRTSLNTEAFF.